Sequencing of this TCR beta chain was carried out in a study of shared clonotypes between healthy human individuals. Regarding the study as a whole: Clonotype sharing across several donors was observed for around 5% of naive CD4 clonotypes. There were few donors, and this limited the genetic and exposure-history diversity represented.

In the naive CD8 group, cells lacked CD45RO and were positively selected for CCR7, so terminally differentiated effector memory CD45RA+ cells were left out. The method was immunoSEQ multiplex PCR; TCRdb's version includes in-frame clones alone and lacks a portion of them. The sample carries nearly 600,000 clones, over 95% recorded once. CDR3 length: 18 amino acids. Points on this clone: The antigen is undetermined.

The sequenced sample consisted of naive CD8+ T cells sorted from blood. The TCR comes from a woman aged 25 to 39 in good health. The chain combines TRBV21-1 with TRBJ2-2; no check of the table's D call, TRBD2, against the DNA was made. TRBV21-1 is given as a pseudogene. The CDR3 bases are TGTGCCAGCAGCAAAGATAGGCTAGCGGGAGTAAACACCGGGGAGCTGTTTTTT. Translation: CASSKDRLAGVNTGELFF.